This TCR beta chain was retrieved from a study of tumor-infiltrating lymphocytes in oesophageal squamous cell carcinoma. In regard to this clonotype: One end of the junction fails to match germline, which may point to a read error.

TCRdb recomputed calls from the PCR reads with MiXCR, one row per CDR3 protein. There are 20,000 to 25,000 distinct CDR3 sequences in the sample; about 35% occur only once, and 19% lies in the top ten. In germline, CDR1 is SGHRS, CDR2 YFSETQ. This CDR3 has 15 residues. The sequenced material came from esophageal tumor tissue. This chain uses TRBV5-1 with TRBJ2-7; D is possibly TRBD1 (5 bases). This receptor was obtained from a female donor with esophageal squamous cell carcinoma. The CDR3 sequence: CASSFQGNSNSPLHF. The CDR3 DNA is TGCGCCAGCAGCTTCCAGGGTAACTCTAATTCACCCCTCCACTTC. Using reference TRBV5-1 and TRBJ2-7 for the parts outside the CDR3, the full variable domain is KAGVTQTPRYLIKTRGQQVTLSCSPISGHRSVSWYQQTPGQGLQFLFEYFSETQRNKGNFPGRFSGRQFSNSRSEMNVSTLELGDSALYLCASSFQGNSNSPLHFGPGTRLTVT.